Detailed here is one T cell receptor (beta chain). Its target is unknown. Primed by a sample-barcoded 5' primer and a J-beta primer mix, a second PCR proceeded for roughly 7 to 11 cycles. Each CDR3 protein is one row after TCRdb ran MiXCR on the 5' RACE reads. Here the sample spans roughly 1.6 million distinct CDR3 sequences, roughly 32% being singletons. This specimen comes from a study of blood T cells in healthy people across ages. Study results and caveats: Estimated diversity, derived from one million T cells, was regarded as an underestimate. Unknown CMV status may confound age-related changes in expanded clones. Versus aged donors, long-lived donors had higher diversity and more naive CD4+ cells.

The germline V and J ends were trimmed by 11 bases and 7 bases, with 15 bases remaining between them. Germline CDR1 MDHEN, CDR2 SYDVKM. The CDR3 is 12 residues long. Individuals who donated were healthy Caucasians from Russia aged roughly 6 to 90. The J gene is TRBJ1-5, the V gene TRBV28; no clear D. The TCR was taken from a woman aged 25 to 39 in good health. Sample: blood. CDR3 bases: TGTGCCTTGGGAGTGATCAGACAGCCCCAGCATTTT. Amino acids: CALGVIRQPQHF.